This is a list of T cell receptor beta chains from one sample in a study of T cells after yellow fever vaccination. Via MiXCR, TCRdb re-called the 5' RACE reads, giving one row per CDR3 protein. The sample carries under 200,000 distinct CDR3 sequences, 6% to 7.5% recorded once. This sample comprised CD4+ T cells sorted from PBMCs, obtained 4 to 5 days after the first yellow fever vaccination. These receptors were collected from a young man who received the YFV17D yellow fever vaccine. Each CDR3 is given with its conserved first and last residue. D genes are given only for firm matches. Clone size appears in some rows only: once, few, many, or a class for an expanded clone.

J gene,V gene,D gene,clone size,CDR3 DNA,CDR3 protein
TRBJ1-3,TRBV11-2,NA,many,TGTGCCAGCAGCTTATCATCCGGAAACACCATATATTTT,CASSLSSGNTIYF
TRBJ1-3,TRBV7-3,TRBD1,few,TGTGCCAGCAGCTTAGGCGGGACAGGGGATGGAAACACCATATATTTT,CASSLGGTGDGNTIYF
TRBJ2-2,TRBV25-1,TRBD1,many,TGTGCCAGCACCCAATTGACAGGGGTGGGCACCGGGGAGCTGTTTTTT,CASTQLTGVGTGELFF
TRBJ2-3,TRBV5-1,NA,many,TGCGCCAGCAGCCGGACTCATGGTAGCACAGATACGCAGTATTTT,CASSRTHGSTDTQYF
TRBJ1-1,TRBV9,NA,few,TGTGCCAGCAGCGTAGAACCAGGGGACACTGAAGCTTTCTTT,CASSVEPGDTEAFF
TRBJ2-3,TRBV25-1,NA,NA,TGTGCCAGCAGCCCCATCGGGGCCGATACGCAGTATTTT,CASSPIGADTQYF
TRBJ2-4,TRBV6-2/TRBV6-3,TRBD2,NA,TGTGCCAGCAGTTATGGGGGGGTAGCCAAAAACATTCAGTACTTC,CASSYGGVAKNIQYF
TRBJ1-4,TRBV18,NA,many,TGTGCCAGCTCACCCCGGGGCCACGCAACTAATGAAAAACTGTTTTTT,CASSPRGHATNEKLFF
TRBJ2-3,TRBV2,NA,NA,TGTGCCAGCAGTCCCTTTATCGAAGTATTGAGCACAGATACGCATTATTTT,CASSPFIEVLSTDTHYF
TRBJ1-1,TRBV29-1,NA,many,TGCAGCGTTGGAGACCGTGAAGCTTTCTTT,CSVGDREAFF
TRBJ2-7,TRBV19,TRBD1,NA,TGTGCCAGTAGTCCTACCCGACAGGGGAACCGTTACGAGCAGTACTTC,CASSPTRQGNRYEQYF
TRBJ2-2,TRBV7-2,NA,many,TGTGCCAGCAGCTTAGTCGCCTTTGAGAACACCGGGGAGCTGTTTTTT,CASSLVAFENTGELFF
TRBJ2-5,TRBV20-1,TRBD1,few,TGCAGTGCCGGACAGGGGGGTTTTGGAGAGACCCAGTACTTC,CSAGQGGFGETQYF
TRBJ1-1,TRBV29-1,TRBD1,many,TGCAGCGTAAAGGGACAGCCTAACACTGAAGCTTTCTTT,CSVKGQPNTEAFF
TRBJ2-5,TRBV5-1,TRBD2,NA,TGCGCCAGCAGCTTGGTTGCGGGACTAGCGGAGGAGACCCAGTACTTC,CASSLVAGLAEETQYF
TRBJ1-2,TRBV27,TRBD1,many,TGTGCCAGCAGTCCGGGGACAGGGAACGGCTACACCTTC,CASSPGTGNGYTF
TRBJ2-1,TRBV11-2,NA,many,TGTGCCAGCAGGTCACCTCGGGGGGCTTATGAGCAGTTCTTC,CASRSPRGAYEQFF
TRBJ2-2,TRBV20-1,TRBD1,NA,TGCAGTGCCAGCAGAGGGGGCGCGAGACGCACCGGGGAGCTGTTTTTT,CSASRGGARRTGELFF
TRBJ2-7,TRBV5-4,NA,NA,TGTGCCAGCAGAACCTGGGGGGAGAGGTCCTACGAGCAGTACTTC,CASRTWGERSYEQYF
TRBJ2-3,TRBV6-5,NA,many,TGTGCCAGCAGTTACCGCCCCATTTCCCCCCTTGCAGATACGCAGTATTTT,CASSYRPISPLADTQYF
TRBJ2-7,TRBV6-5,NA,many,TGTGCCAGCAGTTACAAGGACAGCACCTACGAGCAGTACTTC,CASSYKDSTYEQYF
TRBJ2-4,TRBV11-2,NA,NA,TGTGCCAGCAGCTTAGAAATCTTGGAGCCCAGGGAGAGGTTGGCCAAAAACATTCAGTACTTC,CASSLEILEPRERLAKNIQYF
TRBJ2-5,TRBV5-1,NA,many,TGCGCCAGCAGCTTGGCTCTACTCCAAGAGACCCAGTACTTC,CASSLALLQETQYF
TRBJ1-1,TRBV18,NA,many,TGCGCCAGCAGCGCAGGCGAGAACACTGAAGCTTTCTTT,CASSAGENTEAFF
TRBJ2-1,TRBV4-2,TRBD1,NA,TGTGCCAGCAGCCCAACGACGTCGGGACAGGGGAACAATGAGCAGTTCTTC,CASSPTTSGQGNNEQFF
TRBJ1-2,TRBV7-9,TRBD1,few,TGTGCCAGCAGCTCCCTAAGACAGGGGTCCTTTAACTATGGCTACACCTTC,CASSSLRQGSFNYGYTF